The clone carrying this TCR beta chain was detected only once. These data originate in a study of blood T cell repertoires in COVID-19. As for the study in general: COVID-19 samples, acute and convalescent, were from the United States, Italy and Spain. From T cells, B-cell-depleted T cells, or PBMCs came the material, which was cDNA or gDNA.

Original handling: Amplification of reference gene primers was used by the study to estimate nucleated cell counts. Repertoires were generated with immunoSEQ multiplex PCR, while TCRdb's copy carries only in-frame clones and drops some. V and J calls and clone size are those listed in that table; D and trimming were worked out from the DNA. The table shows approximately 270,000 clones, with 85% to 90% occurring only once. The CDR3 consists of 14 residues. With 4 bases removed from V and 1 base from J, the gap between germline ends came to 11 bases. The germline V gene has CDR1 SGHRS and CDR2 YFSETQ. Participants came from 24 US areas, aged roughly 18 to 95 years.

V and J are TRBV5-1 and TRBJ1-1, with no clear D. The sample consisted of PBMCs or T cells enriched from blood (not recorded which). The sequence derives from a woman in her thirties with acute COVID-19. CDR3 loop: CASSAQTSNTEAFF. In nucleotides, the CDR3 is TGCGCCAGCAGCGCCCAGACATCGAACACTGAAGCTTTCTTT.